This is a list of T cell receptor beta chains from one sample in a study of tumor-infiltrating lymphocytes in oesophageal squamous cell carcinoma. TCRdb re-analysed the PCR reads in MiXCR, keeping a single row per CDR3 protein. The sample lists 15,000 to 20,000 distinct CDR3 sequences; around two fifths were seen once. Sequenced sample: esophageal tumor tissue. The receptor source for this set is a male donor with esophageal squamous cell carcinoma. Each CDR3 is given with its conserved first and last residue. D genes are given only for firm matches. Expanded clones get a size class; other rows say once, few or many, or leave the size out.

.	TRBJ1-2	once	TRBV7-8	TGTGCCAGCAGCTTTTGGACAGATGGCTACACCTTC	CASSFWTDGYTF
TRBD1	TRBJ2-2	many	TRBV27	TGTGCCAGCAGGGGGGGGACAGGGAGGAACACCGGGGAGCTGTTTTTT	CASRGGTGRNTGELFF
TRBD2	TRBJ2-7	.	TRBV7-2	TGTGCCAGCAGCTTAGCGGTGGGGCCCCGAATAGCGGGAGGGCCCTACGAGCAGTACTTC	CASSLAVGPRIAGGPYEQYF
TRBD2	TRBJ2-5	.	TRBV28	TGTGCCAGCAGCGATTCTAGCGGGAGATCGTCTGAGACCCAGTACTTC	CASSDSSGRSSETQYF
.	TRBJ1-3	.	TRBV12-3/TRBV12-4	TGTGCCAGCAGTTTAGCGGGTGCGGGCACCATATATTTT	CASSLAGAGTIYF
.	TRBJ2-1	.	TRBV7-4	TGTGCCAGCAGCTTAGCTTTCCGTCGTAGCGACAATGAGCAGTTCTTC	CASSLAFRRSDNEQFF
.	TRBJ2-1	.	TRBV24-1	TGTGCCACCAGTGACCCCGGACTGAATGAGCAGTTCTTC	CATSDPGLNEQFF
.	TRBJ2-1	many	TRBV6-1	TGTGCCAGTGCCACAAACAATGAGCAGTTCTTC	CASATNNEQFF
TRBD1	TRBJ2-3	.	TRBV6-1	TGTGCCAGCAGTGAAAGTCAGGGGGTTAATACGCAGTATTTT	CASSESQGVNTQYF
TRBD1	TRBJ2-7	many	TRBV27	TGTGCCAGCAGGTGGACAGGGGGCTACGAGCAGTACTTC	CASRWTGGYEQYF
.	TRBJ2-7	many	TRBV27	TGTGCCAGCAGTTCCGGGGGAGCTAAATACGAGCAGTACTTC	CASSSGGAKYEQYF
.	TRBJ2-3	.	TRBV7-6	TGTGCCAGCAGCTCACCCGGGTCTAGCACAGATACGCAGTATTTT	CASSSPGSSTDTQYF
TRBD1	TRBJ2-3	.	TRBV7-9	TGTGCCAGCAGCCCTAACAGGGGTGCAGATACGCAGTATTTT	CASSPNRGADTQYF
.	TRBJ2-3	.	TRBV11-2	TGTGCCAGCAGCTCCCTGGGTGTGGGTACGCAGTATTTT	CASSSLGVGTQYF
TRBD1	TRBJ2-7	few	TRBV7-9	TGTGCCAGCAGCTTAGGGACAGGGAGCCACGAGCAGTACTTC	CASSLGTGSHEQYF
.	TRBJ1-1	.	TRBV7-4	TGTGCCAGCAGCTTACCCGGGTATGGCACTGAAGCTTTCTTT	CASSLPGYGTEAFF
TRBD2	TRBJ2-3	.	TRBV11-2	TGTGCCAGCAGCTTATCGGGGGGAACTACAGATACGCAGTATTTT	CASSLSGGTTDTQYF
TRBD2	TRBJ2-1	.	TRBV27	TGTGCCAGCATTTCTCGGGGAGCGGGAGGTCTCTACAATGAGCAGTTCTTC	CASISRGAGGLYNEQFF
.	TRBJ2-6	few	TRBV7-2	TGTGCCAGCAGCCTCCTCGTCTCTGGGGCCAACGTCCTGACTTTC	CASSLLVSGANVLTF
TRBD2	TRBJ2-3	few	TRBV7-2	TGTGCCAGCAGCCGACTAGCTCAGAAAGGTGATACGCAGTATTTT	CASSRLAQKGDTQYF
.	TRBJ1-5	few	TRBV30	TGTGCCTGGGCTCAGGGTGGGGGCCAGCCCCAGCATTTT	CAWAQGGGQPQHF
TRBD1	TRBJ2-7	.	TRBV7-3	TGTGCCAGCAGCTTATCGGGACAGATCTCCTACGAGCAGTACTTC	CASSLSGQISYEQYF
.	TRBJ2-2	.	TRBV10-3	TGTGCCATCAGTGAGTTTGGGGGCATTAACACCGGGGAGCTGTTTTTT	CAISEFGGINTGELFF
.	TRBJ2-1	many	TRBV11-2	TGTGCCAGCACCACCTCACCAGGGAATGAGCAGTTCTTC	CASTTSPGNEQFF
.	TRBJ1-1	many	TRBV4-1	TGCGCCAGCAGCCAAGTAATGAGAGGGGCGAACACTGAAGCTTTCTTT	CASSQVMRGANTEAFF
.	TRBJ2-1	many	TRBV20-1	TGCAGTGCTAGCGGCCGGGGCTCCTACAATGAGCAGTTCTTC	CSASGRGSYNEQFF
TRBD1	TRBJ2-7	.	TRBV6-8	TGTGCCAGCAGTAGGGGACAGGGCTCCGAGCAGTACTTC	CASSRGQGSEQYF
TRBD2	TRBJ2-7	.	TRBV6-1	TGTGCCAGCAGTGAAGGAGCGGGAGCATCCTACGAGCAGTACTTC	CASSEGAGASYEQYF
.	TRBJ1-5	.	TRBV30	TGTGCCTGGAGTGTTCGGGACGAAGATCAGCCCCAGCATTTT	CAWSVRDEDQPQHF
.	TRBJ2-4	.	TRBV7-3	TGTGCCAGCAGCATGGAGGCAGGGTGGGGAGAGCAGTACTTC	CASSMEAGWGEQYF
TRBD2	TRBJ2-7	.	TRBV7-6	TGTGCCAGCAGCCCCGGACTAGCGGGGGCGCCTTACGAGCAGTACTTC	CASSPGLAGAPYEQYF